The 2 T cell receptor beta chains below all came from one sample that was sequenced in a study of T cell responses to AZD1222 COVID-19 vaccine. Here immunoSEQ multiplex PCR was the method, and the copy in TCRdb shows in-frame clones only, minus some. The sample records 110,000 or so clones, around 89% being singletons. The material sequenced was peripheral blood, taken 28 days after the second AZD1222 dose. The receptors were sampled from an adult who received the AZD1222 COVID-19 vaccine.

V and J are TRBV12-3 or TRBV12-4 and TRBJ1-2; 7 nucleotides line up with TRBD1. J gave up 8 bases and V 7 bases, and 10 bases lay outside the gene matches. The CDR3 runs to 13 residues. The CDR3 DNA is TGTGCCAGCACTCTGACAGGGAAGGAAGGCTACACCTTC. Protein: CASTLTGKEGYTF.

Concerning this clone itself: Distinct nucleotide sequences in the sample also encode this CDR3. DNA for the CDR3: TGTGCCAGCAGTTACGGTGGGGGGGGCACAGATACGCAGTATTTT. Translating gives CASSYGGGGTDTQYF. The chain carries TRBV6-5 and TRBJ2-3; 7 positions match TRBD2. The CDR3 spans 15 residues. V dropped 2 bases and J dropped 1; count of bases not matched to a gene: 3. The germline gives CDR1 MNHEY, CDR2 SVGAGI.